Listed below are T cell receptor beta chains from one sample, sequenced in a study of blood T cell repertoires in COVID-19. The method was immunoSEQ multiplex PCR; TCRdb's version includes in-frame clones alone and lacks a portion of them. The repertoire holds 150,000 or so clones, with 70% to 90% as singletons. The material sequenced was peripheral blood. These receptors were taken from a man aged 55-75 years with COVID-19, enrolled during active disease. Each CDR3 is given with its conserved first and last residue. D genes are given only for firm matches.

CDR3: CASMTPGQGYRDGYTF
V: TRBV19
J: TRBJ1-2
D: TRBD1

CDR3: CASSDDVTGNSNQPQHF
V: TRBV6-1
J: TRBJ1-5
D: TRBD1

CDR3: CASSQLGDRVKNQPQHF
V: TRBV19
J: TRBJ1-5
D: TRBD1

CDR3: CSVAVQALSGANVLTF
V: TRBV29-1
J: TRBJ2-6
D: .

CDR3: CASSSLRGYAQETQYF
V: TRBV5-5
J: TRBJ2-5
D: .

CDR3: CASTGTEYGYTF
V: TRBV12-3/TRBV12-4
J: TRBJ1-2
D: TRBD1

CDR3: CASSYWGLPMSQETQYF
V: TRBV5-6
J: TRBJ2-5
D: TRBD2

CDR3: CASSVVPTSGSNHEQFF
V: TRBV9
J: TRBJ2-1
D: TRBD2

CDR3: CASSATGFQETQYF
V: TRBV11-3
J: TRBJ2-5
D: .

CDR3: CASSLGGTANTGELFF
V: TRBV7-2
J: TRBJ2-2
D: TRBD1

CDR3: CASSLGNEQFF
V: TRBV18
J: TRBJ2-1
D: .

CDR3: CASPNNRAGMNTEAFF
V: TRBV11-2
J: TRBJ1-1
D: .

CDR3: CASSLKGQDLRSEAFF
V: TRBV27
J: TRBJ1-1
D: TRBD1

CDR3: CASSEGPGSQPQHF
V: TRBV6-1
J: TRBJ1-5
D: .

CDR3: CASSQVMTGGHTEAFF
V: TRBV3-1/TRBV3-2
J: TRBJ1-1
D: .

CDR3: CASSTGTTNTGELFF
V: TRBV7-9
J: TRBJ2-2
D: .

CDR3: CASSSSTGSTYEQYF
V: TRBV11-3
J: TRBJ2-7
D: TRBD1

CDR3: CASSVPGLAGVNEQFF
V: TRBV9
J: TRBJ2-1
D: TRBD2

CDR3: CASSGTSSTDTQYF
V: TRBV19
J: TRBJ2-3
D: TRBD2

CDR3: CASSPGTAPRAQHF
V: TRBV7-2
J: TRBJ1-5
D: TRBD1

CDR3: CASSVLSVPYNEQFF
V: TRBV9
J: TRBJ2-1
D: .

CDR3: CASSPPQRNRGDTIYF
V: TRBV3-1/TRBV3-2
J: TRBJ1-3
D: TRBD1

CDR3: CASSRPGQGSDGYTF
V: TRBV27
J: TRBJ1-2
D: TRBD1

CDR3: CASSPGQGSNEQFF
V: TRBV7-3
J: TRBJ2-1
D: TRBD1

CDR3: CASSLAPTVNTEAFF
V: TRBV5-6
J: TRBJ1-1
D: .

CDR3: CSVEAQGFGFQEQYF
V: TRBV29-1
J: TRBJ2-7
D: .

CDR3: CASRSDGQLYSNQPQHF
V: TRBV19
J: TRBJ1-5
D: .

CDR3: CASSPGQSEQYF
V: TRBV18
J: TRBJ2-7
D: .

CDR3: CASSFTYNEQFF
V: TRBV11-2
J: TRBJ2-1
D: .

CDR3: CASSPGGFSGELFF
V: TRBV7-3
J: TRBJ2-2
D: .

CDR3: CASSRREGLGTDTQYF
V: TRBV19
J: TRBJ2-3
D: TRBD2

CDR3: CASSNGAGGNTEAFF
V: TRBV6-5
J: TRBJ1-1
D: TRBD1

CDR3: CASSFSPGGNTEAFF
V: TRBV6-2/TRBV6-3
J: TRBJ1-1
D: TRBD1

CDR3: CASSSPPPGLNYGYTF
V: TRBV6-5
J: TRBJ1-2
D: .

CDR3: CASSPDTFGETQYF
V: TRBV19
J: TRBJ2-5
D: .

CDR3: CASSLMDSPQAFF
V: TRBV5-1
J: TRBJ1-1
D: .

CDR3: CASSETGGNRYGYTF
V: TRBV19
J: TRBJ1-2
D: TRBD1

CDR3: CASTAGSSGNTIYF
V: TRBV9
J: TRBJ1-3
D: .

CDR3: CASSPGLAMGTDTQYF
V: TRBV7-6
J: TRBJ2-3
D: TRBD2

CDR3: CASSPNRQALGYTF
V: TRBV14
J: TRBJ1-2
D: .

CDR3: CASSHPANYGYTF
V: TRBV3-1/TRBV3-2
J: TRBJ1-2
D: .

CDR3: CASSIVTGGNYGYTF
V: TRBV19
J: TRBJ1-2
D: TRBD1

CDR3: CASSPPGINQETQYF
V: TRBV18
J: TRBJ2-5
D: .

CDR3: CATRAGTLNTEAFF
V: TRBV24-1
J: TRBJ1-1
D: .

CDR3: CASSYRAGEETQYF
V: TRBV6-2/TRBV6-3
J: TRBJ2-5
D: TRBD2

CDR3: CSVEGTGFRYGYTF
V: TRBV29-1
J: TRBJ1-2
D: .

CDR3: CASSQESGTIAGELFF
V: TRBV4-2
J: TRBJ2-2
D: .

CDR3: CASTETDRAPGNTIYF
V: TRBV4-2
J: TRBJ1-3
D: TRBD1

CDR3: CASRHSGTGTVSGANVLTF
V: TRBV19
J: TRBJ2-6
D: TRBD1

CDR3: CATSRDLSAAWGGYTF
V: TRBV15
J: TRBJ1-2
D: .